This T cell receptor (beta chain) is drawn from a study of shared clonotypes between healthy human individuals. Trimming left V 4 bases short and J 2 bases short, with 20 bases between. The V gene's germline CDR1 is LNHNV and CDR2 YYDKDF (reference sequence). The CDR3 length is 17 residues. Assay execution took place at the deep level. Sequencing was performed with immunoSEQ multiplex PCR; in TCRdb, only in-frame clones are kept and a portion is missing. The data show around 2.5 million clones, 80% to 95% seen once. Each of the donors was a healthy adult who was HIV-negative and had not had a recent acute infection or vaccination.

Sequencing was done on a sample of naive CD4+ T cells from PBMCs. The sample's subset: CD45RA+ positively selected. This chain joins TRBV15 and TRBJ2-5; unclear D gene. This TCR was sampled from a man in his late teens or twenties in good health. Some clones in this sample may be carry-over from other donors' samples. DNA for the CDR3: TGTGCCACCAGCACGAGACCGGGCCTATCCATACAAGAGACCCAGTACTTC. Translated: CATSTRPGLSIQETQYF.